The rows below give T cell receptor beta chains drawn from one sample of a study of cytomegalovirus exposure and HLA in healthy donors. TCRdb's table, derived via immunoSEQ multiplex PCR, lists solely in-frame clones and lacks some. The sample includes approximately 150,000 clones, around 78% seen only once; the top ten take roughly 1.6%. Material for sequencing was PBMCs. The receptors derive from a middle-aged man in good health and CMV-seronegative. CDR3s include the opening cysteine and the closing phenylalanine or tryptophan. D genes are given only for firm matches. The listing skips clone size in some rows; elsewhere it reads once, few, many or a size class.

TRBV4-2	TRBJ2-2	-	TRBD2	TGTGCCAGCAGCCAAGATCTACCTAGCGGGGCCACCGGGGAGCTGTTTTTT	CASSQDLPSGATGELFF
TRBV28	TRBJ2-1	-	-	TGTGCCAGCACCTTCGGGTCTGGTGAGCAGTTCTTC	CASTFGSGEQFF
TRBV5-4	TRBJ1-2	-	-	TGTGCCAGCAGCGCTGACAGATATGGCTACACCTTC	CASSADRYGYTF
TRBV4-1	TRBJ2-3	-	TRBD2	TGCGCCAGCAGCCAAGCCTCGGGACTAGCGGGAGGGTTATATACGCAGTATTTT	CASSQASGLAGGLYTQYF
TRBV2	TRBJ2-1	-	-	TGTGCCAGCACCGGCGGGTTGGGACTTGGCGGAGGAGATTCTGGGAATGAGCAGTTCTTC	CASTGGLGLGGGDSGNEQFF
TRBV19	TRBJ1-2	-	-	TGTGCCACCCGACACGCAAATACAGGGAACTATGGCTACACCTTC	CATRHANTGNYGYTF
TRBV5-8	TRBJ2-5	-	TRBD2	TGTGCCAGCAGCTTGGGACTAGCTTCAGGGACCCAGTACTTC	CASSLGLASGTQYF
TRBV27	TRBJ1-4	once	-	TGTGCCAGCAGTTTACGGACAGCAGGGACTAATGAAAAACTGTTTTTT	CASSLRTAGTNEKLFF
TRBV5-6	TRBJ2-3	-	TRBD2	TGTGCCAGCAGCTTGTGGTCTAGCGGGGGTCTTAGCACAGATACGCAGTATTTT	CASSLWSSGGLSTDTQYF
TRBV7-8	TRBJ2-7	-	TRBD2	TGTGCCAGCAGCTTAGTGGGGACTAAGGGTGACGAGCAGTACTTC	CASSLVGTKGDEQYF
TRBV6-1	TRBJ2-5	-	-	TGTGCCAGCAGAGGGGGACAAGAGACCCAGTACTTC	CASRGGQETQYF
TRBV18	TRBJ1-1	few	TRBD1	TGTGCCAGCTCACCGTATACAGGGGTTGAAGCTTTCTTT	CASSPYTGVEAFF
TRBV28	TRBJ2-7	-	TRBD1	TGTGCCAGCAGTCCCAGGGGGTCCCACTCCTACGAGCAGTACTTC	CASSPRGSHSYEQYF
TRBV29-1	TRBJ2-2	-	-	TGCAGCGTTGTTAACAGATCCGGGGAGCTGTTTTTT	CSVVNRSGELFF
TRBV30	TRBJ1-1	-	-	TGTGCCTGGAGTTACGGTAGAACTGAAGCTTTCTTT	CAWSYGRTEAFF
TRBV7-9	TRBJ1-2	-	TRBD1	TGTTCCAGCAGCTCGACAGGGGTTTATGGCTACACCTTC	CSSSSTGVYGYTF
TRBV4-1	TRBJ1-2	-	TRBD1	TGCGCCAGCAGCCAAGGGGACAGGGGCTTTTCGACCTATGGCTACACCTTC	CASSQGDRGFSTYGYTF
TRBV9	TRBJ1-3	-	-	TGTGCCAGCAGCTCTATGGGGGGGGCCGAGCCAGGAAACACCATATATTTT	CASSSMGGAEPGNTIYF
TRBV5-1	TRBJ1-3	-	TRBD1	TGCGCCAGCAGCTTGGCCACGGGACAGGGGTCTGGAAACACCATATATTTT	CASSLATGQGSGNTIYF
TRBV7-9	TRBJ1-1	-	-	TGTTCCAGCAGCTTATTCGGACAGGAAGCTTTCTTT	CSSSLFGQEAFF
TRBV27	TRBJ1-2	-	-	TGTGCCAGCAGAGGTTTGTCCAGGGTGGACTATGGCTACACCTTC	CASRGLSRVDYGYTF
TRBV11-2	TRBJ2-3	few	TRBD2	TGTGCCAGCAGCCCGGGGCTAGCGGGAGAAAGGAGCACAGATACGCAGTATTTT	CASSPGLAGERSTDTQYF
TRBV5-8	TRBJ2-1	-	TRBD2	TGTGCCAGCAGCTTCGGGACTACCATATCACCGCTATACAATGAGCAGTTCTTC	CASSFGTTISPLYNEQFF
TRBV5-5	TRBJ2-1	-	-	TGTGCCAGCAGCTTGGAAGGAGACGATGAGCAGTTCTTC	CASSLEGDDEQFF
TRBV25-1	TRBJ2-1	-	TRBD1	TGTGCCAGCAGTGTTCGGACAGGGGTTAGTGAGCAGTTCTTC	CASSVRTGVSEQFF
TRBV2	TRBJ1-3	-	-	TGTGCCAGCAGTGAAGGAGGGATACTAGGAAACACCATATATTTT	CASSEGGILGNTIYF
TRBV7-8	TRBJ1-2	-	TRBD1	TGTGCCAGCAGCTTACCACCAAGAACAGGGGGCTTTAAGGGGGGCTACACCTTC	CASSLPPRTGGFKGGYTF
TRBV6-4	TRBJ1-1	once	-	TGTGCCAGCAGCGCCTATGAGAACACTGAAGCTTTCTTT	CASSAYENTEAFF
TRBV9	TRBJ2-1	-	-	TGTGCCAGCAGCCTAGTAGGACTTTACAATGAGCAGTTCTTC	CASSLVGLYNEQFF
TRBV7-9	TRBJ2-3	-	-	TGTGCCAGCAGCCAAACGGGGGGCCTGCTCACAGATACGCAGTATTTT	CASSQTGGLLTDTQYF
TRBV7-9	TRBJ2-6	-	-	TGTGCCAGCAGACCTCCAGCCGGCGGCAACTCTGGGGCCAACGTCCTGACTTTC	CASRPPAGGNSGANVLTF
TRBV30	TRBJ2-1	-	TRBD2	TGTGCCTGGAGTCTTTTAGCGGGAGGAGGTGAGCAGTTCTTC	CAWSLLAGGGEQFF
TRBV2	TRBJ1-5	once	-	TGTGCCAGCAGTGAGAGTACGACGGGGGATCAGCCCCAGCATTTT	CASSESTTGDQPQHF
TRBV5-1	TRBJ2-3	-	-	TGCGCCAGCAGCTTGGGAGCGGCACCTCGTCCCACAGATACGCAGTATTTT	CASSLGAAPRPTDTQYF
TRBV19	TRBJ2-3	-	-	TGTGCCAGTAGTATCTTCTGGGAGGAGGCAGATACGCAGTATTTT	CASSIFWEEADTQYF